These T cell receptor beta chains were read from a single sample in a study of early T cells in non-severe SARS-CoV-2 infection. TCRdb used MiXCR to reprocess the 5' RACE reads, holding one entry per CDR3 protein. Here the sample spans 25,000 to 35,000 distinct CDR3 sequences, roughly 6% being singletons. Material for sequencing was whole blood. The receptor set was obtained from an adult who was a healthcare worker with PCR-confirmed SARS-CoV-2 infection or an uninfected control (not recorded which). Both conserved end residues are part of each CDR3. Each record gives: CDR3 DNA, CDR3 protein, D gene, V gene, clone size, J gene. D genes are given only for firm matches. Clone size, where shown, is once, few, many, or a class for clones that have expanded.

TGTGCCAGCAGCACTACCTACGAGCAGTACTTC,CASSTTYEQYF,-,TRBV7-8,many,TRBJ2-7
TGCAGCGTGAACAGGGGGCCAAACCAAGAGACCCAGTACTTC,CSVNRGPNQETQYF,TRBD1,TRBV29-1,-,TRBJ2-5
TGCAGTGCCCTGACAGGCACCACAGATACGCAGTATTTT,CSALTGTTDTQYF,-,TRBV20-1,-,TRBJ2-3
TGCGCCAGCAGCCCCTCAGGGGGGAGGACATACGAGCAGTACTTC,CASSPSGGRTYEQYF,-,TRBV4-1,few,TRBJ2-7
TGTGCCACCAGCAGTACACGGACGGGGGACCAACGGGCCTACGAGCAGTACTTC,CATSSTRTGDQRAYEQYF,-,TRBV15,many,TRBJ2-7
TGTGCCAGCAGTTTGCTGGGCGAGACCCAGTACTTC,CASSLLGETQYF,-,TRBV12-3/TRBV12-4,few,TRBJ2-5
TGTGCCAGCAGCAATCCGACAGAGGATGAGCAGTTCTTC,CASSNPTEDEQFF,-,TRBV7-3,medium-sized,TRBJ2-1
TGTGCCAGCGCGGGACAGGGAATGTTGAATGAGCAGTTCTTC,CASAGQGMLNEQFF,TRBD1,TRBV11-3,many,TRBJ2-1
TGTGCCAGCAGACAACTTTACAATGAGCAGTTCTTC,CASRQLYNEQFF,-,TRBV6-1,many,TRBJ2-1
TGCGCCAGCAGCGAGCCGGGACTAGCCCCGTATTTT,CASSEPGLAPYF,TRBD2,TRBV5-1,few,TRBJ2-3
TGTGCCAGCAGCTTCGTTGGCAGCCCTTTAGTTGGAAACATTCAGTACTTC,CASSFVGSPLVGNIQYF,-,TRBV7-9,-,TRBJ2-4
TGTGCCAGCTCGTTTTCCGCCCCTCGAGGGGTTACGAGAAATGAGCAGTTCTTC,CASSFSAPRGVTRNEQFF,-,TRBV18,many,TRBJ2-1
TGCGCCAGCAGCTTGGAGGCAGGGGTTGGCTACACCTTC,CASSLEAGVGYTF,-,TRBV5-1,many,TRBJ1-2
TGTGCCAGCAGTGAAAGGGACAGGGGTCGCGGCTACACCTTC,CASSERDRGRGYTF,TRBD1,TRBV6-1,many,TRBJ1-2
TGTGCCACCAGTGATTTCCTAGGAGGACTCCACAATGAGCAGTTCTTC,CATSDFLGGLHNEQFF,-,TRBV24-1,many,TRBJ2-1
TGTGCCACCAGTGAATCCCGACTAGCGGGAGTTGGCGGGGAGCTGTTTTTT,CATSESRLAGVGGELFF,TRBD2,TRBV24-1,few,TRBJ2-2
TGTGCCTGGAGTGTACAAGACTCTGGGGCCAACGTCCTGACTTTC,CAWSVQDSGANVLTF,-,TRBV30,few,TRBJ2-6
TGCAGTGCTAGAGATATGCAGCGGGCCAGCACAGATACGCAGTATTTT,CSARDMQRASTDTQYF,-,TRBV20-1,many,TRBJ2-3
TGTGCCAACTTCAGACTAGCGGGGGTACAAGAGACCCAGTACTTC,CANFRLAGVQETQYF,-,TRBV21-1,many,TRBJ2-5
TGTGCCAGCAGCCCCTACCTAGCGGGATACAATGAGCAGTTCTTC,CASSPYLAGYNEQFF,TRBD2,TRBV11-2,many,TRBJ2-1
TGTGCCAGCAGTTTTACAGGGGGCAAATACAATGAGCAGTTCTTC,CASSFTGGKYNEQFF,TRBD1,TRBV28,many,TRBJ2-1
TGTGCCAGCTCACCAGCCGGACAGGGAAGAAACACCATATATTTT,CASSPAGQGRNTIYF,TRBD1,TRBV18,-,TRBJ1-3
TGTGCCACCAGTGATCACGGGACTAGCGGGATACAAGAGCAGTTCTTC,CATSDHGTSGIQEQFF,TRBD2,TRBV24-1,many,TRBJ2-1
TGTGCCAGCAGTTTATTACTCCAGGGGTCCATGCCGTTCTTC,CASSLLLQGSMPFF,-,TRBV27,many,TRBJ2-1
TGCAGTGCTAGTCGCGACAGGGGCGACGAGCAGTACTTC,CSASRDRGDEQYF,TRBD1,TRBV20-1,few,TRBJ2-7
TGTGCCAGCAGTTACGGCTTGGCTAGCGCACAAGAGACCCAGTACTTC,CASSYGLASAQETQYF,-,TRBV6-6,many,TRBJ2-5
TGTGCCAGCAGTCCGAGCTCCTACAATGAGCAGTTCTTC,CASSPSSYNEQFF,-,TRBV5-4,many,TRBJ2-1
TGTGCCACCAGCAGGGGACCCGGGGGGCAGTACTTC,CATSRGPGGQYF,-,TRBV15,few,TRBJ2-7
TGTGCCAGCAGCTTAGGATATCAGCCCCAGCATTTT,CASSLGYQPQHF,-,TRBV7-2,-,TRBJ1-5
TGTGCCAGCAGTCCCCGGGACAGGGGGCCCGAGACCCAGTACTTC,CASSPRDRGPETQYF,TRBD1,TRBV28,-,TRBJ2-5
TGTGCCAGCAGTTTACTTCCAGGCACTAACACTGAAGCTTTCTTT,CASSLLPGTNTEAFF,-,TRBV27,-,TRBJ1-1
TGTGCCAGCAGCTTAGTTTCGAGCGGGAGGACCAATGAGCAGTTCTTC,CASSLVSSGRTNEQFF,TRBD2,TRBV11-2,many,TRBJ2-1
TGTGCCAGCAGTCCCGTGGACACTGAAGCTTTCTTT,CASSPVDTEAFF,-,TRBV6-1,many,TRBJ1-1
TGCGCCAGCAGTGGCTCTAAAGGGCCCGGGGAGCTGTTTTTT,CASSGSKGPGELFF,-,TRBV10-1,few,TRBJ2-2
TGCGCCAGCAGCCAAGCCCCCGGGACTAGCGGGAGGGCATGGAATGAGCAGTTCTTC,CASSQAPGTSGRAWNEQFF,TRBD2,TRBV4-1,many,TRBJ2-1
TGCAGTGCTAGGACTAGCGGGAGAGGCGAGCAGTACTTC,CSARTSGRGEQYF,TRBD2,TRBV20-1,few,TRBJ2-7
TGCAGCGCAACAGGGGGCGGAGGCTACACCTTC,CSATGGGGYTF,TRBD1,TRBV29-1,-,TRBJ1-2
TGCGCCAGCAGCTTGGGCGTGGGGAGCTCTGGGGCCAACGTCCTGACTTTC,CASSLGVGSSGANVLTF,-,TRBV5-1,many,TRBJ2-6
TGCAGTGCTAGAGACGGGACTAGCGGTTACAATGAGCAGTTCTTC,CSARDGTSGYNEQFF,TRBD2,TRBV20-1,medium-sized,TRBJ2-1
TGTGCCAGCAGCTTAGGAGGGGCAGCCTTTACTAATGAGCAGTTCTTC,CASSLGGAAFTNEQFF,-,TRBV11-2,few,TRBJ2-1
TGTGCCAGCAGCTTAGAACAGGACACAGATACGCAGTATTTT,CASSLEQDTDTQYF,-,TRBV11-2,many,TRBJ2-3
TGCAGCGTTATCTTAGCGGGGGGTTACAATGAGCAGTTCTTC,CSVILAGGYNEQFF,TRBD2,TRBV29-1,many,TRBJ2-1
TGTGCCAGCAGTTACTTCGGCAGGGCCGCAGATACGCAGTATTTT,CASSYFGRAADTQYF,-,TRBV7-2,-,TRBJ2-3
TGTGCCAGCAGCTCTGGGACAGACTATGGCTACACCTTC,CASSSGTDYGYTF,TRBD1,TRBV7-6,many,TRBJ1-2
TGTGCCAGCAGAAGTGCGACAGGGGGCGGAGGCAATGAGCAGTTCTTC,CASRSATGGGGNEQFF,TRBD1,TRBV12-3/TRBV12-4,few,TRBJ2-1
TGTGCCAGTAGTATACGGAGCGGGAGGGCCACCGGGGAGCTGTTTTTT,CASSIRSGRATGELFF,TRBD2,TRBV19,many,TRBJ2-2
TGTGCCAGCAGCTCATACACAGGGGGCACTGAAGCTTTCTTT,CASSSYTGGTEAFF,TRBD1,TRBV7-8,few,TRBJ1-1
TGTGCCAGCAGAAGAGGACGGCCGGACAATGAGCAGTTCTTC,CASRRGRPDNEQFF,-,TRBV6-5,many,TRBJ2-1
TGCAGCGCCGAACCGGGACAGGCGGCAGGGACCCAGTACTTC,CSAEPGQAAGTQYF,TRBD1,TRBV29-1,many,TRBJ2-5
TGCAGTGCTAGAGAGGACAGTTACTCTGGGGCCAACGTCCTGACTTTC,CSAREDSYSGANVLTF,-,TRBV20-1,few,TRBJ2-6
TGTGCCAGCAGCACTGGACTAGCGGGAGTCATTGGGGATACGCAGTATTTT,CASSTGLAGVIGDTQYF,TRBD2,TRBV5-6,many,TRBJ2-3
TGTGCCAGCAGCCAAAGCGGGACTCCTTACGAGCAGTACTTC,CASSQSGTPYEQYF,TRBD2,TRBV6-2/TRBV6-3,many,TRBJ2-7
TGTGCCAGCAGTTTAGGATACCCCGAGGTGAAGTGGAAACCCGGGACAGGTAAAAATGAGCAGTTCTTC,CASSLGYPEVKWKPGTGKNEQFF,TRBD1,TRBV28,many,TRBJ2-1